This paragraph covers one T cell receptor (beta chain) sequence. A J-beta primer mix and a sample-barcoded 5' primer were used in a second PCR of roughly 6 to 11 cycles. The template-switch adaptor, which had 12 random nucleotides, put a tag on each cDNA molecule. TCRdb re-derived calls from the 5' RACE reads in MiXCR, one entry per CDR3 protein. This sample has around 1,900,000 distinct CDR3 sequences, with roughly two fifths found just once. The ends were cut back, 0 bases at V and 3 bases at J, with 13 bases in the middle. The CDR3 consists of 16 residues. Germline CDR1 reads SGHRS; CDR2 reads YFSETQ. These data come from a study of blood T cells in healthy people across ages.

J is TRBJ2-1 and V is TRBV5-1, with D perhaps TRBD1 or TRBD2 (5 bases each). The sequencing sample was made of blood. This TCR was sampled from a human donor in good health. The CDR3 reads CASSLARDGVYNEQFF. CDR3 bases: TGCGCCAGCAGCTTGGCCCGGGACGGGGTCTACAATGAGCAGTTCTTC.